The table lists the clone carrying this T cell receptor (beta chain) with a count of one. This sample is drawn from a study of blood T cells in healthy people across ages. Staff drew roughly 10 milliliters of peripheral blood from each donor. Samples each yielded at least 6 micrograms of total RNA. A J-beta primer mix and a sample-barcoded 5' primer were used in a second PCR of about 7 to 11 cycles. A template-switch adaptor containing 12 random nucleotides labeled each cDNA molecule. Each sample provided no less than 3 million CDR3-containing paired-end reads. MiXCR was run by TCRdb on the 5' RACE reads, yielding one entry per CDR3 protein. Of hundreds of thousands of distinct CDR3 sequences detected, about 30% appear once; the ten largest clones hold 15%. Germline CDR1 and CDR2: MNHEY and SVGAGI. V lost 8 bases to trimming and J lost 3 bases, with 17 bases between them. CDR3 length: 15 amino acids.

The specimen sequenced was blood. This sequence was found in a woman of 80 years or more in good health. The V and J genes are TRBV6-5 and TRBJ2-1; either TRBD1 or TRBD2 may supply D (6 bases each). For the CDR3, the DNA is TGTGCCAGCTGGGGGAAGGGGGGTGGCTACAATGAGCAGTTCTTC. Protein product: CASWGKGGGYNEQFF.